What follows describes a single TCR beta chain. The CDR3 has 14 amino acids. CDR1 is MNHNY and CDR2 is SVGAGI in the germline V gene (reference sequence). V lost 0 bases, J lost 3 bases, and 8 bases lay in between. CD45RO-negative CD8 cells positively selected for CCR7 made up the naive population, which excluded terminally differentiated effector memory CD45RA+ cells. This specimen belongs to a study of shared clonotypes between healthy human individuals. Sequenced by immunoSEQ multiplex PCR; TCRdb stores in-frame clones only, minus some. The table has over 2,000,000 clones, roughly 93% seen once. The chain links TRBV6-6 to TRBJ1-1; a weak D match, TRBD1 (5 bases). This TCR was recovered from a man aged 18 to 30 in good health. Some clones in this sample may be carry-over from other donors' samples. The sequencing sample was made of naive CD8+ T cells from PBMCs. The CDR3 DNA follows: TGTGCCAGCAGTTACTCAGGGGAGTACACTGAAGCTTTCTTT. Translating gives CASSYSGEYTEAFF.